This T cell receptor (beta chain) was obtained from a study of blood T cell repertoires in COVID-19. About the research overall: Collection of acute and convalescent COVID-19 samples took place in the United States, Italy and Spain. Sources were T cells, B-cell-depleted T cells, or PBMCs; the material itself was cDNA or gDNA.

Study processing details: Researchers report that nucleated cell counts were estimated from reference gene primer amplification. Clones were sequenced by immunoSEQ multiplex PCR, and TCRdb holds only the in-frame ones, with some missing. V and J calls and clone size are copied from that table; D and trimming were computed from the DNA. In the table there are more than 150,000 clones, about 85% of which are singletons. The V gene's germline CDR1 is SGHRS and CDR2 YFSETQ. This CDR3 spans 13 amino acids. With 4 bases removed from V and 11 bases from J, the gap between germline ends came to 13 bases. The rearrangement joins TRBV5-1 to TRBJ1-6, with D perhaps matching TRBD1 (5 bases). The sample comprised peripheral blood. The TCR was taken from a man in his sixties or seventies with active or convalescent COVID-19. CDR3 bases: TGCGCCAGCAGCCGCGGGGGTGATCCACCCCTCCACTTT. Translating gives CASSRGGDPPLHF.